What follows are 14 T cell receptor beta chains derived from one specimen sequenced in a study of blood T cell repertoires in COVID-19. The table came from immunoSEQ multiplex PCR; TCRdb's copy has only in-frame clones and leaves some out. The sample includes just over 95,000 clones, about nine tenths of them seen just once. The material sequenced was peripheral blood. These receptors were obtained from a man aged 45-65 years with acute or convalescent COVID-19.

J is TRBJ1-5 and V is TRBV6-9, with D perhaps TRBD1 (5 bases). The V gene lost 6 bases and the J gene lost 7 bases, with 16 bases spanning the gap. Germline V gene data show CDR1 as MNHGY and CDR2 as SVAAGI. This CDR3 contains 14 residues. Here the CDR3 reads CASSYGQGGQPQHF. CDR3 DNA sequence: TGTGCCAGCAGCTATGGGCAGGGAGGGCAGCCCCAGCATTTT.

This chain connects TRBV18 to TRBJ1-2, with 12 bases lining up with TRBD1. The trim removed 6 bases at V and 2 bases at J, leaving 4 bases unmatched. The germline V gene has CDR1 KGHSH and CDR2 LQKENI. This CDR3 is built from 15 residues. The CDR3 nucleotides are TGTGCCAGCTCTCCCGGGACAGGGGGCAACTATGGCTACACCTTC. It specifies CASSPGTGGNYGYTF.

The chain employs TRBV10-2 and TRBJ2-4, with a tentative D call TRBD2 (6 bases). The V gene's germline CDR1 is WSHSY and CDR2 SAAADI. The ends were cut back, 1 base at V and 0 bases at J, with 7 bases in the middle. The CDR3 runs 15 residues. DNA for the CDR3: TGCGCCAGCAGTGAGTTGGGGGGAGCCAAAAACATTCAGTACTTC. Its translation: CASSELGGAKNIQYF.

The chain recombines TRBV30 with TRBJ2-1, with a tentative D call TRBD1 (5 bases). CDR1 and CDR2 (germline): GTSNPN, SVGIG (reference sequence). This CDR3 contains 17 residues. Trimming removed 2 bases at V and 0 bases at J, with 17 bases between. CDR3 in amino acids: CAWSYRGFSSSYNEQFF. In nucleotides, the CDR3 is TGTGCCTGGAGTTATAGGGGCTTCTCAAGCTCCTACAATGAGCAGTTCTTC.

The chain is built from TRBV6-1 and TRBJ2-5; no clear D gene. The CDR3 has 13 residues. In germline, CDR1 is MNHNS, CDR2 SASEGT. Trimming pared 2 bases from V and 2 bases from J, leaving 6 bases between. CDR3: CASSELAQETQYF. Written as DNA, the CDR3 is TGTGCCAGCAGTGAACTTGCGCAAGAGACCCAGTACTTC.

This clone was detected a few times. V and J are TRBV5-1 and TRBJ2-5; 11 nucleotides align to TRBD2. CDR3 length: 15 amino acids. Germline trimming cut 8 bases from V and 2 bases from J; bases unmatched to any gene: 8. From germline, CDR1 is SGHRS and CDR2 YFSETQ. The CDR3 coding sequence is TGCGCCAGTAAACCGGGACTAGCGGAACAAGAGACCCAGTACTTC. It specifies CASKPGLAEQETQYF.

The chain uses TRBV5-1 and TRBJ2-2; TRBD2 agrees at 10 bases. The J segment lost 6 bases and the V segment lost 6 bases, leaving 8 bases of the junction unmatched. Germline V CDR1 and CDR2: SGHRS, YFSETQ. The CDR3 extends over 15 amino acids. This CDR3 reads CASNPGLASAGELFF. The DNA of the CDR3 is TGCGCCAGCAACCCGGGACTAGCGAGTGCCGGGGAGCTGTTTTTT.

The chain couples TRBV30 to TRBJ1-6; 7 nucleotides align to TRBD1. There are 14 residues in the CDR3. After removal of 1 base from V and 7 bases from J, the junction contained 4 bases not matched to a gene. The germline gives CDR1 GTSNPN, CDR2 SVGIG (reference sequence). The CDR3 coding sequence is TGTGCCTGGAGTGAGGGACAGACGAATTCACCCCTCCACTTT. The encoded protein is CAWSEGQTNSPLHF.

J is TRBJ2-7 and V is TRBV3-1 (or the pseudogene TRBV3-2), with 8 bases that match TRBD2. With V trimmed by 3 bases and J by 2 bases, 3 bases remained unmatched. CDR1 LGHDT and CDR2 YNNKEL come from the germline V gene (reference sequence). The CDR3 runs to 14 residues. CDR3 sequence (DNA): TGTGCCAGCAGCCACTTAGCGGGAACCTACGAGCAGTACTTC. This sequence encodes CASSHLAGTYEQYF.

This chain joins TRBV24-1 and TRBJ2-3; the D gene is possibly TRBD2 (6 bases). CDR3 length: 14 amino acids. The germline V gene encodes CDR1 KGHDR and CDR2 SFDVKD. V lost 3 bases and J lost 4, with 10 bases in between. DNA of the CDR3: TGTGCCACCAGTGATCCCTCTAGCGCAGATACGCAGTATTTT. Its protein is CATSDPSSADTQYF.

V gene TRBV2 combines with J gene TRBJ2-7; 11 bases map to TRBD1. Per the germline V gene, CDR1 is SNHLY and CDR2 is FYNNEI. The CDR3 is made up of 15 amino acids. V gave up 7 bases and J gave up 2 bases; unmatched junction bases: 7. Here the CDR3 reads CASTVGQGETYEQYF. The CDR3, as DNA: TGTGCCAGCACCGTGGGACAGGGGGAGACCTACGAGCAGTACTTC.

The chain's CDR3 is CASSIRAQFYGYTF. The CDR3, as DNA: TGTGCCAGTAGTATAAGAGCACAGTTCTATGGCTACACCTTC. This chain joins TRBV19 and TRBJ1-2; D is ambiguous. Germline V gene sequence: CDR1 LNHDA, CDR2 SQIVND (reference sequence). This CDR3 comprises 14 residues. Deletions cut 2 bases from V and 4 bases from J, with 11 bases between.

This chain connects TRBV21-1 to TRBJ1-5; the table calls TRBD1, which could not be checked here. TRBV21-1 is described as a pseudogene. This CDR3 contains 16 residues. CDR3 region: CASSKMGTGESQPQHF. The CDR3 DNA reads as TGTGCCAGCAGCAAAATGGGGACAGGAGAAAGTCAGCCCCAGCATTTT.

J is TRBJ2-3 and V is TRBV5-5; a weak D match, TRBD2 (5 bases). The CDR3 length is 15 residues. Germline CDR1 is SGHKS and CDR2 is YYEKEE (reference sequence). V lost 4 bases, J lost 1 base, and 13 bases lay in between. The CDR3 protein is CASSLLLGGTDTQYF. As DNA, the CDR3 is TGTGCCAGCAGCCTCCTACTAGGTGGCACAGATACGCAGTATTTT.